This T cell receptor beta chain is from a study of blood T cell repertoires in COVID-19. Turning to the study itself: The United States, Italy and Spain were the sources of the acute and convalescent COVID-19 samples.

In the authors' workflow: The assay estimated nucleated cells by amplifying reference gene primers. Sequenced by immunoSEQ multiplex PCR; TCRdb stores in-frame clones only, minus some. V and J calls and clone size are those listed in that table; D and trimming were worked out from the DNA. Counted here are about 62,000 clones, 80% to 90% occurring once; the ten biggest clones make up 15% to 20%. Enrollment of patients from Seattle took place during active infection, with longitudinal follow-up. The germline gives CDR1 ENHRY, CDR2 SYGVKD. V was cut by 2 bases and J by 2 bases, with 11 bases left in between. This CDR3 region has 15 residues.

This receptor was identified in a woman aged 55-70 years with COVID-19, enrolled during active disease. Sequences were obtained from peripheral blood. The V gene is TRBV10-3, the J gene TRBJ2-3; tentatively, D is TRBD2 (6 bases). In DNA, the CDR3 is TGTGCCATCAGTGAGAAAGGAGGGGACACAGATACGCAGTATTTT. It codes for CAISEKGGDTDTQYF.